This TCR beta chain originates from a study of blood T cell repertoires in COVID-19. Assay: immunoSEQ multiplex PCR; the TCRdb copy retains only in-frame clones and omits some. The sample includes about 130,000 clones, 70% to 90% of them seen just once. Germline loops: CDR1 SNHLY, CDR2 FYNNEI. The CDR3 has 15 amino acids. V was clipped by 5 bases and J by 3 bases, with 15 bases between them. This chain links TRBV2 with TRBJ2-3; D is possibly TRBD1 (5 bases). This clonotype originated in a woman of 80 years or more with acute or convalescent COVID-19. Sequenced material: peripheral blood. The DNA of the CDR3 is TGTGCCAGCAGTCTAGGGGTGTTGGGTACAGATACGCAGTATTTT. Its translation: CASSLGVLGTDTQYF.